Below, one T cell receptor beta chain is given with its context. Its antigen is currently unknown. This sample was included in a study of cytomegalovirus exposure and HLA in healthy donors. Study-wide background: An early data release held 80 million or so unique TCRs from HLA-typed donors. Notes on the study in general: Most likely, a cluster of highly shared sequence variants arose as a sequencing artifact. Cytomegalovirus-associated status was assigned to more than 150 TCR beta chains.

Use of 60 Vbeta and 13 Jbeta primers characterized the PCR. The data were produced by immunoSEQ multiplex PCR, yet TCRdb's version contains in-frame clones alone and is incomplete. The table lists around 150,000 clones, less than 85% of them singletons. The trim removed 1 base at V and 6 bases at J, leaving 9 bases unmatched. This CDR3 is 16 amino acids long. The germline V gene has CDR1 MGHRA and CDR2 YSYEKL. V and J are TRBV4-1 and TRBJ1-1; 9 bases fit TRBD1. This sequence was found in a middle-aged man in good health and CMV-seronegative. Sequencing was performed on PBMCs. This CDR3 is CASSQGLQGAKAEAFF. CDR3 sequence (DNA): TGCGCCAGCAGCCAAGGACTACAGGGGGCGAAAGCTGAAGCTTTCTTT.